This T cell receptor beta chain came from a study of T cells after yellow fever vaccination. Study-level points and caveats: A weaker secondary response peaked on day 5, the primary on day 15. Post-booster samples contained most primary-vaccination clones (around 95% CD4, around 88% CD8). Just a small share of clonotypes turned up in the CD4 compartment as well as the CD8 compartment.

This clonotype appeared a few times. They built TCR cDNA with 5'RACE template switching, a step that put in a universal primer site and UMIs. TCRdb called the 5' RACE reads again in MiXCR, with one record for every CDR3 protein. The repertoire consists of about 94,000 distinct CDR3 sequences, with 7.5% to 10% occurring once and the leading ten covering approximately 17%. The germline V and J ends were trimmed by 5 bases and 1 base, with 5 bases remaining between them. The CDR3 has 12 residues. The sample was CD8+ T cells not binding an NS4B(214-222) dextramer, sorted from PBMCs, taken more than 14 days after the first yellow fever vaccination. This clonotype originated in a man aged 18 to 29 who received the YFV17D yellow fever vaccine. This chain joins TRBV12-3 or TRBV12-4 and TRBJ1-1; D unclear. CDR3 region: CASSVGNTEAFF. CDR3 DNA: TGTGCCAGCAGTGTGGGGAACACTGAAGCTTTCTTT.